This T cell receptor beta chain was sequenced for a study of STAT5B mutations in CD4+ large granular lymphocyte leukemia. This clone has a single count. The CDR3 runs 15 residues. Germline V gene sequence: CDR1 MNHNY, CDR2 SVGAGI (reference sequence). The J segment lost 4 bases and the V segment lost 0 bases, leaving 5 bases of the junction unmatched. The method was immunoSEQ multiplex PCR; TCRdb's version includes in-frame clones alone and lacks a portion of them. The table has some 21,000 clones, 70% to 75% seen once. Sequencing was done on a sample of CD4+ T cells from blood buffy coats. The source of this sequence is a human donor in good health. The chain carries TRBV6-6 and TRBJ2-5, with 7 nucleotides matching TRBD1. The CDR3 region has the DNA TGTGCCAGCAGTTACTCGAGAGGGGGCGGAGAGACCCAGTACTTC. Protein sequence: CASSYSRGGGETQYF.